Below, 2 T cell receptor beta chains from the same sample are listed, as sequenced in a study of blood T cells in healthy people across ages. The second PCR ran roughly 6 to 12 cycles with a sample-barcoded 5' primer and J-beta primers. Via MiXCR, TCRdb re-called the 5' RACE reads, giving one row per CDR3 protein. The table has some 1.7 million distinct CDR3 sequences, approximately 28% seen once; the top ten hold more than 6%. Sequencing was performed on blood. The receptors originated from a woman between 25 and 40 years old in good health.

The V and J genes are TRBV9 and TRBJ1-2, with unresolved D. V lost 0 bases, J lost 3 bases, and 6 bases lay in between. Germline CDR1 SGDLS, CDR2 YYNGEE. This CDR3 is 13 amino acids long. CDR3 sequence (DNA): TGTGCCAGCAGCGTAGTAGATGACTATGGCTACACCTTC. Its translation: CASSVVDDYGYTF.

This clonotype was seen only a few times. The chain carries TRBV30 and TRBJ2-4; no definite D call. Looked up from germline, CDR1 is GTSNPN and CDR2 is SVGIG (reference sequence). Trimming removed 1 base at V and 1 base at J, with 8 bases between. The CDR3 spans 14 residues. The CDR3 DNA reads as TGTGCCTGGAGTGACGGTTCCGCCAAAAACATTCAGTACTTC. This encodes CAWSDGSAKNIQYF.